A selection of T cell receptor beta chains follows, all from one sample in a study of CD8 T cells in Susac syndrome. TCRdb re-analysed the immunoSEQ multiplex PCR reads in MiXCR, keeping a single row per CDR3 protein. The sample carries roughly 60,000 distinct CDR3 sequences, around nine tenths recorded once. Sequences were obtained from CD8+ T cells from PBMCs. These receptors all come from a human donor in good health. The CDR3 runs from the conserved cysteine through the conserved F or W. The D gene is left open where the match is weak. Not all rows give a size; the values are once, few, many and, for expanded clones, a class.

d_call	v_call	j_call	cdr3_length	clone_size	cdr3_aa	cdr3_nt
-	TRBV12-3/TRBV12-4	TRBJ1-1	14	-	CASSLGTLNTEAFF	TGTGCCAGCAGTTTAGGGACACTGAACACTGAAGCTTTCTTT
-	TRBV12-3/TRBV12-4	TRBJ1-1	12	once	CASSLGAYEAFF	TGTGCCAGCAGTTTAGGGGCTTATGAAGCTTTCTTT
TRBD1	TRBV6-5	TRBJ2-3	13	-	CASSLRGTDTQYF	TGTGCCAGCAGTCTCAGGGGGACAGATACGCAGTATTTT
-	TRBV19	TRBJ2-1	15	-	CASSSLVVGRNEQFF	TGTGCCAGTAGTTCTCTGGTAGTAGGGAGAAATGAGCAGTTCTTC
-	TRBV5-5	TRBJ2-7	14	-	CASSLFSGAYEQYF	TGTGCCAGCAGCTTGTTCAGCGGTGCCTACGAGCAGTACTTC
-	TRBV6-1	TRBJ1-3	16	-	CASSPRPGVGENTIYF	TGTGCCAGCAGCCCCCGTCCAGGGGTGGGCGAAAACACCATATATTTT
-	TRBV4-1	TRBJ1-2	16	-	CASSHPWGQRDYGYTF	TGCGCCAGCAGCCACCCCTGGGGGCAAAGGGACTATGGCTACACCTTC
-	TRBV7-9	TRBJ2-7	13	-	CASSRRQKDEQYF	TGTGCCAGCAGCCGACGACAGAAGGACGAGCAGTACTTC
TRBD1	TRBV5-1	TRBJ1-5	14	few	CASSYGTGNQPQHF	TGCGCCAGCAGCTACGGGACAGGTAATCAGCCCCAGCATTTT
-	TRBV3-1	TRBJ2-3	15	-	CASSLGLATTDTQYF	TGTGCCAGTTCTCTTGGCCTAGCAACGACAGATACGCAGTATTTT
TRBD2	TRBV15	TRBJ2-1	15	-	CATSRDRASGGEQFF	TGTGCCACCAGCAGAGATCGGGCTAGCGGAGGGGAGCAGTTCTTC
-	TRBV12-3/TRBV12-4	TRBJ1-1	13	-	CASSETLMDEAFF	TGTGCCAGCAGTGAGACCTTAATGGATGAAGCTTTCTTT
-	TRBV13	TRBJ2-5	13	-	CASSSQSQETQYF	TGTGCCAGCAGCTCTCAGTCCCAAGAGACCCAGTACTTC
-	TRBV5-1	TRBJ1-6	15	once	CASSPFDSWNSPLHF	TGCGCCAGCAGCCCTTTCGACAGTTGGAATTCACCCCTCCACTTT
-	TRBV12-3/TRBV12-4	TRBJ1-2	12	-	CASSHYRDGYTF	TGTGCCAGCAGTCACTACAGGGATGGCTACACCTTC
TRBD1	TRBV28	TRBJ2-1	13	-	CASSRDRGDEQFF	TGTGCCAGCAGCCGGGACAGGGGGGATGAGCAGTTCTTC
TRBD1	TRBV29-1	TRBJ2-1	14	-	CSGAGTAINNEQFF	TGCAGCGGGGCCGGGACAGCTATCAACAATGAGCAGTTCTTC
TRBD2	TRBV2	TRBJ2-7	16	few	CASEGLAGYSSYEQYF	TGTGCCAGTGAGGGACTAGCGGGGTATAGCTCCTACGAGCAGTACTTC
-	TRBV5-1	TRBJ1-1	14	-	CASSLAGPPTEAFF	TGCGCCAGCAGCTTGGCGGGACCCCCCACTGAAGCTTTCTTT
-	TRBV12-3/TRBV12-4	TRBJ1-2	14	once	CASSLSSFIYGYTF	TGTGCCAGCAGTTTAAGTAGCTTTATCTATGGCTACACCTTC
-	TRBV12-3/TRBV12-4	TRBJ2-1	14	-	CASSTGTKNNEQFF	TGTGCCAGCAGTACTGGGACCAAAAACAATGAGCAGTTCTTC
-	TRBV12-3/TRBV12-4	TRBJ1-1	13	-	CASSLDGETEAFF	TGTGCCAGCAGTTTAGACGGGGAGACTGAAGCTTTCTTT
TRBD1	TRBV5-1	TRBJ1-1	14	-	CASSSQGRNTEAFF	TGCGCCAGCTCTTCACAGGGGCGCAACACTGAAGCTTTCTTT
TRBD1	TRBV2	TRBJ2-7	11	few	CAIRQGGEQYF	TGTGCCATACGACAGGGCGGGGAGCAGTACTTC
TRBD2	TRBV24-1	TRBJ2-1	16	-	CATGTSGGISYNEQFF	TGTGCCACCGGGACTAGCGGGGGGATTTCCTACAATGAGCAGTTCTTC
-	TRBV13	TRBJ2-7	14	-	CASGGSDSTYEQYF	TGTGCCAGCGGGGGCTCGGACAGCACCTACGAGCAGTACTTC
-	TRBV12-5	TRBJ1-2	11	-	CASGSRTGYTF	TGTGCTAGTGGTTCCCGCACGGGCTACACCTTC
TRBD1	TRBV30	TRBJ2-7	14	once	CAWSTRDRDHEQYF	TGTGCCTGGAGTACCCGGGACAGGGACCACGAGCAGTACTTC
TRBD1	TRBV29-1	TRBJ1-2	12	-	CSVRGLDYGYTF	TGCAGCGTGAGGGGGCTTGACTATGGCTACACCTTC
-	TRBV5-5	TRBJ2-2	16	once	CASSLNDHPVGGELFF	TGTGCCAGCAGCTTGAATGATCACCCGGTTGGCGGGGAGCTGTTTTTT
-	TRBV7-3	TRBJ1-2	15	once	CASSLEGVGPYGYTF	TGTGCCAGCAGCTTAGAGGGAGTCGGCCCGTATGGCTACACCTTC
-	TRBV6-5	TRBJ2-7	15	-	CASSRGTDDSYEQYF	TGTGCCAGCAGCCGCGGGACCGACGACTCCTACGAGCAGTACTTC
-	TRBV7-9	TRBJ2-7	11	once	CASSSYYEQYF	TGTGCCAGCAGCTCCTACTACGAGCAGTACTTC
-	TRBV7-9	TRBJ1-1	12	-	CASTLRPSEAFF	TGTGCCAGCACCCTCCGACCCTCTGAAGCTTTCTTT
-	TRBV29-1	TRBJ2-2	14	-	CSVRDYPGAGELFF	TGCAGCGTTCGGGACTACCCAGGGGCCGGGGAGCTGTTTTTT
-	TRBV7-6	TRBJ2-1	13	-	CASSLARGNEQFF	TGTGCCAGCAGCTTAGCCAGGGGCAATGAGCAGTTCTTC
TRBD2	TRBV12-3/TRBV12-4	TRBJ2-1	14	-	CASTYIGGGGEQFF	TGTGCCAGTACTTACATCGGGGGGGGCGGTGAGCAGTTCTTC